The clone carrying this T cell receptor (beta chain) occurred many times. Its antigen remains unidentified. The CDR3 spans 19 residues. Germline-derived CDR1 and CDR2 are KGHDR and SFDVKD. J was trimmed by 4 bases and V by 2 bases; bases with no gene match: 8. As processed by the authors: The study built a papillary thyroid cancer distant-metastasis classifier from CDR3 differences across clinicopathological groups. Using MiXCR, TCRdb re-called clones from the PCR reads. The V and J calls were not made by the authors but by TCRdb's processing. Found here are around 25,000 clones, under 15% of them singletons; the top ten hold roughly 3.3%. This sample was included in a study of metastatic and nonmetastatic thyroid tumors. Looking at the study overall: Comparative analysis of repertoires was undertaken across blood and tumor or nodule tissue obtained from malignant and benign thyroid patients.

General study points: It was reportedly found that TCR beta diversity was significantly higher in malignant thyroid tumors than in benign nodules, a difference seen in both blood and tumor samples.

No patient had received any treatment before thyroid surgery. V gene TRBV24-1 combines with J gene TRBJ2-1; 15 positions agree with TRBD2. The source of this sequence is a female donor with papillary thyroid cancer or a benign thyroid nodule (not recorded which). Some clones in this sample may be carry-over from other donors' samples. The sequenced material came from blood. The CDR3 DNA is TGTGCCACCAGTGATTCCGGGACTAGCGGGAGGATGGGTTACAATGAGCAGTTCTTC. It codes for CATSDSGTSGRMGYNEQFF.